This TCR beta chain originates from a study of identical twins. There are 12 residues in the CDR3. Trimming took off 7 bases at V and 10 bases at J, with 16 bases between the two ends. Germline CDR1 is MNHEY and CDR2 is SVGEGT. One entry per CDR3 protein, called by TCRdb with MiXCR from the 5' RACE reads. The sample yields some 660,000 distinct CDR3 sequences, 8.6% seen once. This sample also appeared in a second study, on yellow fever vaccine responses in identical twins.

Sequencing used PBMCs. This sequence originates from a woman aged 18-29 years in good health. J is TRBJ1-2 and V is TRBV6-2 or TRBV6-3, with a tentative D call TRBD1 (6 bases). In nucleotides, the CDR3 is TGTGCCAGCACTAACAGGGAGAGTGACTACACCTTC. Amino acids: CASTNRESDYTF.